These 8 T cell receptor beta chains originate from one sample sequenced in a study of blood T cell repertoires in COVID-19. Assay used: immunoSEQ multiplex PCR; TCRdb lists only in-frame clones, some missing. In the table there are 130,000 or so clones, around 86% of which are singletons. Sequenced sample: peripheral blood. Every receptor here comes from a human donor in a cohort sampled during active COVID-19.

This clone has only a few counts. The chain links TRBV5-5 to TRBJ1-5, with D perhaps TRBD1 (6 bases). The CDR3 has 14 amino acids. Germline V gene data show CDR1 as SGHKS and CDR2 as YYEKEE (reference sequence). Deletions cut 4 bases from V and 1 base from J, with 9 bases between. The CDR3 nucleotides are TGTGCCAGCAGCCTTACAGGGAGCAATCAGCCCCAGCATTTT. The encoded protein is CASSLTGSNQPQHF.

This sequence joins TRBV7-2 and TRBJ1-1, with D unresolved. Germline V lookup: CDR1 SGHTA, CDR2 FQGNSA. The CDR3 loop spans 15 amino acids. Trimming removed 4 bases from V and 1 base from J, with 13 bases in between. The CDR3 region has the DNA TGTGCCAGCAGCTCGCTGGGGAGCGGGAACACTGAAGCTTTCTTT. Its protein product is CASSSLGSGNTEAFF.

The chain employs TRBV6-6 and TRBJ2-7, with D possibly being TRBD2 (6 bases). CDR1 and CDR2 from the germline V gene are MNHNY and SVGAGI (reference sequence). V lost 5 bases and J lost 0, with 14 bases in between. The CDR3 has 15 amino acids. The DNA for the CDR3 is TGTGCCAGCAGTCCCCTAGCGATCCCCTCCTACGAGCAGTACTTC. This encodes CASSPLAIPSYEQYF.

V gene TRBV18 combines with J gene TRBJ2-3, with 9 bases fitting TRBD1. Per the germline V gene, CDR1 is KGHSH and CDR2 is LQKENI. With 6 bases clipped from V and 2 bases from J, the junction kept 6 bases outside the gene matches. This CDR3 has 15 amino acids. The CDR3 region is CASSRGQGITDTQYF. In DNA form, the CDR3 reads TGTGCCAGCTCGCGAGGACAGGGGATCACAGATACGCAGTATTTT. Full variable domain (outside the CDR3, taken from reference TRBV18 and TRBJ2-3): NAGVMQNPRHLVRRRGQEARLRCSPMKGHSHVYWYRQLPEEGLKFMVYLQKENIIDESGMPKERFSAEFPKEGPSILRIQQVVRGDSAAYFCASSRGQGITDTQYFGPGTRLTVL.

The CDR3 protein is CASSYERNYEQYF. CDR3 coding DNA: TGTGCCAGCAGTTACGAGAGGAACTACGAGCAGTACTTC. The chain uses TRBV6-6 and TRBJ2-7; D not resolved. The CDR3 runs to 13 residues. CDR1 is MNHNY, CDR2 SVGAGI, per germline (reference sequence). Trimming removed 2 bases at V and 3 bases at J, with 8 bases between.

CDR3 in amino acids: CASEGGTNEKLFF. DNA of the CDR3: TGTGCCTCAGAGGGAGGGACTAATGAAAAACTGTTTTTT. The gene calls are TRBV30 and TRBJ1-4; D is ambiguous. Trimming removed 7 bases from V and 2 bases from J, with 11 bases in between. Germline CDR1 reads GTSNPN; CDR2 reads SVGIG (reference sequence). The CDR3 length is 13 residues.

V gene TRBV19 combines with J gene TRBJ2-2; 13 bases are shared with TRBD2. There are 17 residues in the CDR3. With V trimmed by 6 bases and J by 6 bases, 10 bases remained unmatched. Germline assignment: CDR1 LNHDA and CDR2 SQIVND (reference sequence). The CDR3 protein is CASSGLAGAFRAGELFF. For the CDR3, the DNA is TGTGCCAGTAGCGGACTAGCGGGAGCTTTTAGGGCCGGGGAGCTGTTTTTT.

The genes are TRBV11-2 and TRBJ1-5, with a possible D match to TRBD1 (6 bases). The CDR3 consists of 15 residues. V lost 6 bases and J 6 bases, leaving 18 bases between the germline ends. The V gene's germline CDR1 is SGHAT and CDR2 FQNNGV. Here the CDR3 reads CASSTSRDTGQPQHF. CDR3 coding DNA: TGTGCCAGCAGTACCAGCCGGGACACTGGTCAGCCCCAGCATTTT. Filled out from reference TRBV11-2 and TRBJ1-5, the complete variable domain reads EAGVAQSPRYKIIEKRQSVAFWCNPISGHATLYWYQQILGQGPKLLIQFQNNGVVDDSQLPKDRFSAERLKGVDSTLKIQPAKLEDSAVYLCASSTSRDTGQPQHFGDGTRLSIL.